This T cell receptor beta chain appears in the sequencing data of a study of blood T cell repertoires in COVID-19 (TCRdb year 2020). For the wider study: Collaborator samples came from the United States, Italy and Spain and covered acute and convalescent phases of COVID-19. The prospective study material was composed of cDNA or gDNA derived from T cells, B-cell-depleted T cells, or PBMCs. Deeply sampled blood TCRbeta repertoires from subjects exposed to, actively infected with, or recovered from COVID-19 were included in the dataset. The repertoires were released in a freely available public database meant as a resource for research on the immune response to SARS-CoV-2. The samples were drawn from the first 160 participants of the ongoing ImmuneRACE study and from about 1,200 subjects provided by 6 global collaborators. The sample metadata nearly always contained a de-identified subject ID, COVID-19 status, age in years and sex. Where HLA class I and class II types were available, the types were taken from metadata supplied by the sample provider, not from assay-based typing. Results the study describes overall, beyond this receptor: The quantity of clinical and demographic metadata differed by source and by participant and was supplied without curation.

TCRbeta CDR3 regions were amplified from genomic DNA using the immunoSEQ Assay, a bias-controlled multiplex PCR. Per the authors' processing: Nucleated cell counts per sample were estimated from amplification of reference gene primers within the assay. To quantify the absolute abundance of each unique TCRbeta CDR3 rearrangement, sequence reads were collapsed and filtered. For each sample, productive Simpson clonality was calculated as the square root of Simpson's diversity index over productive rearrangements. In TCRdb, the immuneACCESS table is reduced to in-frame sequences with V and J assigned. These tables do not hold every clone; where another copy was compared, an unresolved V gene accounts for under half, and the others remain unexplained. That table is the source of V, J and clone size, and D and trimming were worked out from the DNA. The sample data list some 80,000 clones, and around nine tenths of these were observed just once. About 5% of the sample lies in the top ten.

Concerning this clone: Its binding antigen is unknown. No base-level quality is on record; no much larger clone is a single base apart.

Each collaborating institution followed its own protocols to collect whole blood in K2EDTA tubes. For TCRbeta analysis, collaborators shipped samples as frozen whole blood, isolated PBMCs, or DNA extracted from either of those sample types. V loses 4 bases at its end and J loses 4 bases; junction bases beyond the gene matches: 6. The germline V gene yields SGHRS for CDR1 and YFSETQ for CDR2. Inclusive of the bounding cysteine and phenylalanine, the CDR3 is 15 residues long. The entry retains the CDR3 DNA only, 45 bases that are in frame from base 1. The clonotype comes from a man over 45 with active or convalescent COVID-19. The sequencing input was peripheral blood. The rearranged chain carries TRBV5-1 and TRBJ2-1; TRBD1 aligns with 9 central bases. The CDR3 protein sequence reads: CASSAGTGKYNEQFF. The DNA reads TGCGCCAGCAGCGCCGGGACAGGGAAATACAATGAGCAGTTCTTC.